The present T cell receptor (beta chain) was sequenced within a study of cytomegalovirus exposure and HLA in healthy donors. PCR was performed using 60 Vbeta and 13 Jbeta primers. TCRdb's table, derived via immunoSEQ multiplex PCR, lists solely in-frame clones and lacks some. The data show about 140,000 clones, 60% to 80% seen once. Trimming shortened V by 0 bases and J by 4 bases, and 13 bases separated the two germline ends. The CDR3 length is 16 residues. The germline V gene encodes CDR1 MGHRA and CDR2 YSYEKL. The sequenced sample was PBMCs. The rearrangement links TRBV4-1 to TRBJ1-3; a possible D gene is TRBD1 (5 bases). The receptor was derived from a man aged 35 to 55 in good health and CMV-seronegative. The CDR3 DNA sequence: TGCGCCAGCAGCCAAGATACTGGGACTGCGGGAAACACCATATATTTT. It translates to CASSQDTGTAGNTIYF.